One and the same sample provided the 14 T cell receptor beta chains below, sequenced in a study of cytomegalovirus exposure and HLA in healthy donors. Use of 60 Vbeta and 13 Jbeta primers characterized the PCR. This table comes from immunoSEQ multiplex PCR, and its TCRdb copy is limited to in-frame clones, with some not included. The sample includes about 160,000 clones, around 85% of them seen just once. The sample was PBMCs. All receptors derive from a man in his forties in good health and CMV-seronegative.

The chain carries TRBV29-1 and TRBJ2-7; maybe TRBD2 (5 bases). There are 10 residues in the CDR3. Trimming left V 6 bases short and J 6 bases short, with 9 bases between. Per germline, CDR1 SQVTM and CDR2 ANQGSEA. The CDR3 loop is CSVRASEQYF. CDR3 nucleotides: TGCAGCGTGAGGGCCAGCGAGCAGTACTTC.

CDR3 nucleotide sequence: TGTGCCAGCAGCTTGGGAGATTCCAAAAACATTCAGTACTTC. Protein sequence: CASSLGDSKNIQYF. The chain combines TRBV5-4 with TRBJ2-4; no reliable D call. CDR1 and CDR2 from the germline V gene are SGHNT and YYREEE (reference sequence). The CDR3 length is 14 residues. Trimming shortened V by 0 bases and J by 2 bases, and 6 bases separated the two germline ends.

The table lists this clone with a count of one. This chain joins TRBV30 and TRBJ2-1, with no clear D. Germline V gene sequence: CDR1 GTSNPN, CDR2 SVGIG (reference sequence). The CDR3 sequence is 12 residues long. Trimming pared 2 bases from V and 7 bases from J, leaving 9 bases between. The CDR3 loop reads CAWSSPLNEQFF. The CDR3, as DNA: TGTGCCTGGAGTTCCCCCCTAAATGAGCAGTTCTTC.

The chain is built from TRBV6-5 and TRBJ1-1; D is ambiguous. Trimming took off 6 bases at V and 0 bases at J, with 5 bases between the two ends. The germline V gene has CDR1 MNHEY and CDR2 SVGAGI. The CDR3 loop spans 12 amino acids. CDR3 sequence: CASRSMNTEAFF. The DNA for the CDR3 is TGTGCCAGCAGGTCTATGAACACTGAAGCTTTCTTT.

The chain couples TRBV29-1 to TRBJ2-7; the match to TRBD1 covers 7 bases. Per germline, CDR1 SQVTM and CDR2 ANQGSEA. This CDR3 contains 15 residues. The trim removed 3 bases at V and 0 bases at J, leaving 8 bases unmatched. The CDR3 reads CSVDYYRDSSYEQYF. The CDR3 bases are TGCAGCGTTGATTATTACAGGGACAGCTCCTACGAGCAGTACTTC.

The J gene is TRBJ1-6, the V gene TRBV13, with 7 bases fitting TRBD1. The CDR3 spans 16 residues. CDR1 and CDR2 from the germline V gene are PRHDT and FYEKMQ (reference sequence). J gave up 9 bases and V 4 bases, and 12 bases lay outside the gene matches. The CDR3 region is CASSYGAGGIGSPLHF. CDR3 sequence (DNA): TGTGCCAGCAGCTATGGAGCAGGGGGTATAGGTTCACCCCTCCACTTT.

This sequence joins TRBV5-1 and TRBJ2-3; D is unclear. CDR1 is SGHRS and CDR2 is YFSETQ in the germline V gene. The germline V and J ends were trimmed by 2 bases and 1 base, with 5 bases remaining between them. CDR3 length equals 13 residues. In DNA form, the CDR3 reads TGCGCCAGCAGCTTACTTCGCACAGATACGCAGTATTTT. It codes for CASSLLRTDTQYF.

The chain combines TRBV4-1 with TRBJ2-7; 11 nucleotides match TRBD1. Looked up from germline, CDR1 is MGHRA and CDR2 is YSYEKL. With V trimmed by 1 base and J by 6 bases, 5 bases remained unmatched. The CDR3 runs to 15 residues. The CDR3 coding sequence is TGCGCCAGCAGCCAAGCCGGGACAGGGGGTTCCGAGCAGTACTTC. Translation: CASSQAGTGGSEQYF.

This chain links TRBV29-1 with TRBJ2-1, with 11 bases matching TRBD1. J was trimmed by 5 bases and V by 6 bases; bases with no gene match: 6. Germline-derived CDR1 and CDR2 are SQVTM and ANQGSEA. CDR3 length equals 14 residues. This CDR3 reads CSVEPGQGDNEQFF. As DNA, the CDR3 is TGCAGCGTGGAACCGGGACAGGGGGACAATGAGCAGTTCTTC.

The V gene is TRBV9, the J gene TRBJ2-3, with 7 bases lining up with TRBD2. This CDR3 region has 16 residues. CDR1 SGDLS and CDR2 YYNGEE come from the germline V gene. The V segment lost 3 bases and the J segment 6 bases; nucleotides outside the gene matches: 13. This CDR3 is CASSAASGSLADTQYF. The CDR3 nucleotides are TGTGCCAGCAGCGCGGCTAGCGGCTCGTTAGCGGATACGCAGTATTTT.

The V and J genes are TRBV28 and TRBJ1-1; D is uncertain. CDR3 size: 12 residues. The V gene's germline CDR1 is MDHEN and CDR2 SYDVKM. V was pared by 5 bases and J by 7 bases, with 11 bases between. The CDR3 nucleotides are TGTGCCAGCAGTCCCTCTCAGATTGAAGCTTTCTTT. Translated, it gives CASSPSQIEAFF.

Regarding this clone: The same CDR3 arises from other DNA sequences in this sample as well. This sequence joins TRBV6-1 and TRBJ1-1, with a possible D match to TRBD1 (5 bases). The germline V gene has CDR1 MNHNS and CDR2 SASEGT. V dropped 6 bases and J dropped 4 bases, with 6 bases sitting between them. CDR3 length: 11 residues. CDR3 in amino acids: CASRGGTEAFF. DNA for the CDR3: TGTGCCAGCAGGGGGGGCACTGAAGCTTTCTTT.

In this sample, this clone turned up many times. The J gene is TRBJ2-3, the V gene TRBV6-4; 9 nucleotides align to TRBD2. CDR3 length: 15 residues. Per the germline V gene, CDR1 is MRHNA and CDR2 is SNTAGT. V shed 3 bases and J 7 bases; nucleotides not matched to a gene: 8. CDR3 sequence: CASSEAVAGVHTQYF. CDR3 nucleotide sequence: TGTGCCAGCAGTGAGGCGGTAGCGGGGGTCCATACGCAGTATTTT.

Here the CDR3 reads CASSPRRGSQPHGYTF. DNA of the CDR3: TGTGCCAGCAGCCCCCGCCGAGGTAGCCAACCTCATGGCTACACCTTC. V usage is TRBV9 and J usage is TRBJ1-2; D gene ambiguous. The CDR3 consists of 16 residues. Germline lookup yields CDR1 SGDLS and CDR2 YYNGEE. V was clipped by 4 bases and J by 6 bases, with 22 bases between them.